This is a list of T cell receptor beta chains from one sample in a study of regulatory T cells in long-lasting Graves disease. TCRdb itself ran the multiplex PCR reads through MiXCR, one entry per CDR3 protein. The top ten clones hold less than 15% of a sample with approximately 480,000 distinct CDR3 sequences, roughly 17% of them seen once. These records were also assigned to another study, of T cells in Graves' hyperthyroidism and ophthalmopathy.

This material consisted of peripheral blood mononuclear cells (PBMCs), taken at new diagnosis, from a patient treated with antithyroid drugs. These receptors were taken from a man in his forties with Graves disease. Each CDR3 is given with its conserved first and last residue. Fields, in order: J gene, V gene, clone size, D gene, CDR3 protein, CDR3 DNA. The D gene is left open where the match is weak. Only part of the rows carry a size: once, few, many, or a class if the clone is expanded.

>TRBJ2-3|TRBV9|.|TRBD2
CASSDTSGRTSDTQYF
TGTGCCAGCAGCGATACTAGCGGGAGGACTTCCGATACGCAGTATTTT
>TRBJ1-2|TRBV28|few|.
CASSSGIYGHTF
TGTGCCAGCAGTTCAGGGATTTATGGCCACACCTTC
>TRBJ2-3|TRBV5-1|many|.
CASRYRGQGSTDTQYF
TGCGCCAGCAGGTACCGCGGCCAGGGGAGCACAGATACGCAGTATTTT
>TRBJ2-1|TRBV7-9|many|TRBD2
CASSLSPLAGKPPAIYNEQFF
TGTGCCAGCAGCTTATCCCCCCTAGCGGGAAAACCCCCCGCAATATACAATGAGCAGTTCTTC
>TRBJ2-1|TRBV2|many|.
CASRRRQGSEQFF
TGTGCCAGCAGGAGGAGGCAGGGCTCTGAGCAGTTCTTC
>TRBJ2-2|TRBV4-2|.|.
CASSQTPPGRDDTGELFF
TGTGCCAGCAGCCAAACGCCCCCCGGGCGGGACGACACCGGGGAGCTGTTTTTT
>TRBJ2-5|TRBV28|many|.
CASGALRGQETQYF
TGTGCCAGCGGGGCTTTAAGGGGGCAAGAGACCCAGTACTTC
>TRBJ2-3|TRBV2|.|TRBD2
CASNKEGLAGSTDTQYF
TGTGCCAGCAACAAAGAGGGACTAGCGGGGAGCACAGATACGCAGTATTTT
>TRBJ2-1|TRBV5-1|many|.
CASSLGRISKGNEQFF
TGCGCCAGCAGCTTGGGGCGAATCTCCAAAGGCAATGAGCAGTTCTTC
>TRBJ2-1|TRBV18|many|TRBD1
CASSQDRDTQFF
TGTGCCAGCTCACAGGACAGGGACACGCAGTTCTTC
>TRBJ1-6|TRBV20-1|few|TRBD1
CSARPGQGHLPLHF
TGCAGTGCCCGACCGGGACAGGGGCACTTACCCCTCCACTTT
>TRBJ1-1|TRBV10-3|many|TRBD1
CAISQTGGKGTEAFF
TGTGCCATCAGTCAGACAGGGGGCAAAGGTACTGAAGCTTTCTTT
>TRBJ2-3|TRBV5-5|many|TRBD2
CASSRYWTSGSPRDTQYF
TGTGCCAGCAGCCGCTATTGGACTAGCGGGAGCCCTAGAGATACGCAGTATTTT
>TRBJ2-3|TRBV12-3/TRBV12-4|many|.
CASSINLATPSWDTQYF
TGTGCCAGCAGTATTAACCTAGCGACTCCCAGCTGGGATACGCAGTATTTT
>TRBJ1-1|TRBV11-2|many|.
CASSLPSGATEAFF
TGTGCCAGCAGCTTACCTTCAGGGGCCACTGAAGCTTTCTTT
>TRBJ2-1|TRBV20-1|many|.
CSARGLPYNEQFF
TGCAGTGCTAGGGGACTCCCCTACAATGAGCAGTTCTTC
>TRBJ2-1|TRBV3-1|.|.
CASSPLGDEQFF
TGTGCCAGCAGCCCCCTGGGGGATGAGCAGTTCTTC
>TRBJ1-2|TRBV11-2|many|.
CASSSPANYGYTF
TGTGCCAGCAGCTCCCCCGCAAACTATGGCTACACCTTC
>TRBJ1-4|TRBV15|many|.
CATSTERGSNEKLFF
TGTGCCACCAGCACGGAAAGGGGTTCTAATGAAAAACTGTTTTTT
>TRBJ2-4|TRBV19|.|.
CASSISPGGAKNIQYF
TGTGCCAGTAGCATAAGCCCAGGAGGAGCCAAAAACATTCAGTACTTC
>TRBJ2-1|TRBV6-1|.|TRBD2
CASTPGTSGRVHNEQFF
TGTGCCAGCACTCCAGGGACTAGCGGGAGGGTCCACAATGAGCAGTTCTTC
>TRBJ2-6|TRBV7-9|.|.
CASSPRQVPGANVLTF
TGTGCCAGCAGCCCACGACAGGTCCCTGGGGCCAACGTCCTGACTTTC
>TRBJ2-7|TRBV2|many|.
CASSGDGYEQYF
TGTGCCAGCAGTGGGGACGGCTACGAGCAGTACTTC
>TRBJ2-7|TRBV12-3/TRBV12-4|.|TRBD2
CASTGLAEGEQYF
TGTGCCAGCACCGGACTAGCGGAAGGCGAGCAGTACTTC
>TRBJ1-1|TRBV6-1|.|.
CASSKRDTNTEAFF
TGTGCCAGCTCCAAGCGGGACACCAACACTGAAGCTTTCTTT
>TRBJ1-2|TRBV18|many|.
CASSPAGGVRDYGYTF
TGTGCCAGCTCACCAGCTGGAGGTGTTCGGGACTATGGCTACACCTTC
>TRBJ1-2|TRBV5-1|many|TRBD1
CASSRESDRVVYGYTF
TGCGCCAGCAGCAGGGAATCGGACAGGGTGGTTTATGGCTACACCTTC
>TRBJ2-7|TRBV25-1|.|.
CASGIGGEQYF
TGTGCCAGCGGAATAGGGGGCGAGCAGTACTTC
>TRBJ2-2|TRBV3-1|few|.
CASSQGSVGGELFF
TGTGCCAGCAGCCAGGGCTCCGTCGGCGGGGAGCTGTTTTTT
>TRBJ2-7|TRBV2|.|TRBD2
CASSPGPLGTSRHEQYF
TGTGCCAGCAGCCCGGGACCCTTGGGGACTAGTCGCCACGAGCAGTACTTC
>TRBJ1-1|TRBV7-9|few|.
CASSPFANRAFEAFF
TGTGCCAGCAGCCCGTTCGCCAACAGGGCCTTTGAAGCTTTCTTT
>TRBJ1-2|TRBV7-2|.|.
CASSLGPYVHGYTF
TGTGCCAGCAGCTTAGGTCCGTACGTCCATGGCTACACCTTC
>TRBJ2-1|TRBV3-1|many|TRBD2
CASSQDRGSGRGGQFF
TGTGCCAGCAGCCAAGATCGGGGTAGCGGGAGGGGGGGGCAGTTCTTC
>TRBJ2-7|TRBV6-5|many|.
CASSYRPGTTPDEQYF
TGTGCCAGCAGTTACCGTCCCGGGACAACTCCTGACGAGCAGTACTTC
>TRBJ2-3|TRBV6-2/TRBV6-3|many|.
CASSYVGSTQYF
TGTGCCAGCAGTTACGTGGGTAGTACGCAGTATTTT
>TRBJ2-5|TRBV7-9|.|.
CASSYISETQYF
TGTGCCAGCAGCTACATTTCTGAGACCCAGTACTTC
>TRBJ1-3|TRBV3-1|many|.
CASSQDRVAGSGNTIYF
TGTGCCAGCAGCCAAGATAGAGTGGCAGGCTCTGGAAACACCATATATTTT
>TRBJ1-1|TRBV3-1|many|TRBD1
CASSNRDRNTEAFF
TGTGCCAGCAGCAACCGGGACAGGAACACTGAAGCTTTCTTT
>TRBJ2-1|TRBV19|.|.
CASSRTYQRYNEQFF
TGTGCCAGTAGTCGCACTTACCAACGCTACAATGAGCAGTTCTTC
>TRBJ2-5|TRBV7-2|.|.
CASSLLSASLRETQYF
TGTGCCAGCAGCTTACTTTCGGCTAGCTTACGAGAGACCCAGTACTTC
>TRBJ2-2|TRBV6-1|.|TRBD2
CASRGGLAGSTGELFF
TGTGCCAGCAGGGGCGGACTAGCGGGATCCACCGGGGAGCTGTTTTTT
>TRBJ2-3|TRBV5-1|many|TRBD1
CASSSGQRADTQYF
TGCGCCAGCAGCTCGGGACAGCGCGCAGATACGCAGTATTTT
>TRBJ2-3|TRBV2|many|.
CASSAETTYTDTQYF
TGTGCCAGCAGTGCTGAGACTACATACACAGATACGCAGTATTTT
>TRBJ1-4|TRBV3-1|many|TRBD1
CASSRDRVAGEKLFF
TGTGCCAGCAGCCGCGACAGGGTAGCGGGTGAAAAACTGTTTTTT
>TRBJ2-5|TRBV28|many|.
CAGAKQGETQYF
TGTGCCGGAGCAAAGCAAGGGGAGACCCAGTACTTC
>TRBJ2-7|TRBV19|.|.
CASSIDARRTAYEQYF
TGTGCCAGTAGTATAGATGCGAGGAGAACCGCCTACGAGCAGTACTTC
>TRBJ2-2|TRBV3-1|many|.
CASSQLPGLNTGELFF
TGTGCCAGCAGCCAGCTCCCGGGCCTTAACACCGGGGAGCTGTTTTTT
>TRBJ1-5|TRBV2|few|.
CASSDETEPSNQPQHF
TGTGCCAGCAGCGACGAGACAGAGCCTAGCAATCAGCCCCAGCATTTT
>TRBJ2-5|TRBV29-1|few|TRBD1
CSGRDRAPQYF
TGCAGCGGAAGGGACAGGGCGCCCCAGTACTTC